The rows below give T cell receptor beta chains drawn from one sample of a study of cytomegalovirus exposure and HLA in healthy donors. The assay was immunoSEQ multiplex PCR, and TCRdb's table has in-frame clones only and misses some. In the table there are 180,000 or so clones, about three quarters of which are singletons. The sequenced sample consisted of PBMCs. The receptors were gathered from a man aged 18 to 30 in good health and CMV-seronegative. CDR3s include the opening cysteine and the closing phenylalanine or tryptophan. Fields, in order: clone size, V gene, CDR3 protein. Where a row states a size, it is once, few, many or the class of an expanded clone; other rows omit it.

. TRBV19 CASSIVGQGMNSPLHF
once TRBV15 CATSRGTSDHMNTEAFF
. TRBV28 CASSLGGSYEQYF
. TRBV27 CASSLSMGEYQETQYF
. TRBV4-2 CASSQTSDGPDTQYF
few TRBV7-8 CASSLEGTVNQPQHF
. TRBV7-9 CASSRGGAPDTQYF
. TRBV6-5 CASNGGGRQETQYF
. TRBV2 CASSDTGENIQYF
. TRBV5-1 CASSLLQAWDEQYF
. TRBV14 CASSPLGGSTYEQYF
. TRBV6-5 CASSFSGVNQPQHF
. TRBV19 CATSRAGGDQPQHF
. TRBV5-4 CASAPDWSGETQYF
. TRBV6-5 CASSYGDREDEQYF
. TRBV28 CASSLRQGLGSYEQYF
. TRBV11-1 CASSLPDRGSAFF
. TRBV7-8 CASSLDFSLEQYF
. TRBV7-9 CASSLFYYVRPQHF
. TRBV7-9 CASSLAYTGNDTEAFF
once TRBV7-3 CASSLAGEWETQYF
. TRBV9 CASSVALAGYEQYF
. TRBV9 CASSVELSSTDTQYF
. TRBV4-1 CASSRFLAGGNTGELFF
. TRBV7-2 CASSLIRGGIGTDTQYF
. TRBV2 CASSRTRGNEQFF
. TRBV7-2 CASSTGAHRDLNQPQHF
. TRBV5-1 CASSFNGQPGNEQFF
few TRBV2 CARSSHLNTEAFF
. TRBV2 CASSGGHGNTIYF
once TRBV11-2 CASSSRDRADGTF